Here is one TCR beta chain with its context. Antigen specificity is unknown. Assay: immunoSEQ multiplex PCR; the TCRdb copy retains only in-frame clones and omits some. The data contain over 110,000 clones, about 90% of them seen just once; the ten biggest clones take up roughly 3%. There are 16 residues in the CDR3. CDR1 and CDR2 (germline): SGDLS, YYNGEE. Losses at the gene ends were 0 bases for V and 0 bases for J; bases not matched to a gene: 5. This sample is drawn from a study of cytomegalovirus exposure and HLA in healthy donors. Whole-study results and caveats: Reportedly, diagnosis of cytomegalovirus status by the classifier showed high specificity and sensitivity.

This sequence was found in a young man in good health and CMV-seronegative. The chain couples TRBV9 to TRBJ1-1, with 7 bases that match TRBD1. The material sequenced was PBMCs. The CDR3 protein is CASSVAGTEMNTEAFF. The DNA for the CDR3 is TGTGCCAGCAGCGTAGCCGGGACAGAGATGAACACTGAAGCTTTCTTT. The whole variable domain, remainder taken from reference TRBV9 and TRBJ1-1, is DSGVTQTPKHLITATGQRVTLRCSPRSGDLSVYWYQQSLDQGLQFLIQYYNGEERAKGNILERFSAQQFPDLHSELNLSSLELGDSALYFCASSVAGTEMNTEAFFGQGTRLTVV.